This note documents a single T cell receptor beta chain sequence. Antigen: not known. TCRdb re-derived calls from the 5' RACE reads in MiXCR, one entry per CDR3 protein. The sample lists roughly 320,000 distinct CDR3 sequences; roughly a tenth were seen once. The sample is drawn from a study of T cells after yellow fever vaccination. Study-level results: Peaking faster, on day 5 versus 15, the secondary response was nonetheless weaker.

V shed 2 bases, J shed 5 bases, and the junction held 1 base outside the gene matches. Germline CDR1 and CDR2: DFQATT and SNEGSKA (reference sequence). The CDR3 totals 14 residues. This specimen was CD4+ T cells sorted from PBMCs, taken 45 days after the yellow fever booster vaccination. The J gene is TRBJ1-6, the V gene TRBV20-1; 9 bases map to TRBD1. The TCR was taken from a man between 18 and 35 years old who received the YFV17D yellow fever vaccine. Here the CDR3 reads CSARRDRDNSPLHF. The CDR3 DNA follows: TGCAGTGCTAGACGGGACAGGGATAATTCACCCCTCCACTTT.